This T cell receptor beta chain was identified during a study of immune heterogeneity within non-small cell lung tumors. Study-wide background: There were several squamous cell carcinomas, around ten non-squamous carcinomas and 1 tumor not otherwise specified.

Germline loops: CDR1 SGHNT, CDR2 YYREEE (reference sequence). Trimming shortened V by 0 bases and J by 10 bases, and 13 bases separated the two germline ends. The CDR3 sequence is 14 residues long. The template consisted of bulk tumor genomic DNA, with 600 ng used per sample. Several biopsies per primary tumor, spaced far apart, were taken during surgery. Those enrolled were patients newly diagnosed with untreated non-small cell lung cancer and undergoing curative surgery. Amplifying TCR beta CDR3 involved multiplex PCR carried out with 32 V and 13 J primers. TCRdb processed the multiplex PCR reads anew with MiXCR; each CDR3 protein has one entry. The sample carries over a thousand distinct CDR3 sequences, approximately 34% recorded once. This clonotype was seen a handful of times.

This chain uses TRBV5-4 with TRBJ2-2; D not certain. This sequence was found in a man aged 55 to 70 with non-small cell lung cancer. Material for sequencing was lung tumor tissue. CDR3 sequence (DNA): TGTGCCAGCAGCTTGGTGGAATCCCCTAAGGAGCTGTTTTTT. Translating gives CASSLVESPKELFF. Based on the CDR3 plus reference TRBV5-4 and TRBJ2-2, the full variable domain is ETGVTQSPTHLIKTRGQQVTLRCSSQSGHNTVSWYQQALGQGPQFIFQYYREEENGRGNFPPRFSGLQFPNYSSELNVNALELDDSALYLCASSLVESPKELFFGEGSRLTVL.